The 10 T cell receptor beta chains below come from one sample, sequenced in a study of blood T cell repertoires in COVID-19. Assay used: immunoSEQ multiplex PCR; TCRdb lists only in-frame clones, some missing. The sample contains about 36,000 clones, around nine tenths of which appear only once. The sequenced sample was peripheral blood. The source is a human donor in a cohort sampled during active COVID-19.

This clone occurred once. The V call is TRBV5-1, the J call TRBJ2-5; a possible D gene is TRBD1 (6 bases). The CDR3 length is 15 residues. Trimming pared 3 bases from V and 5 bases from J, leaving 17 bases between. Looked up from germline, CDR1 is SGHRS and CDR2 is YFSETQ. In DNA, the CDR3 is TGCGCCAGCAGCTACAATCCGAACAGGGTTGAGACCCAGTACTTC. It yields the protein CASSYNPNRVETQYF.

The chain joins TRBV11-2 to TRBJ2-2; D ambiguous. The CDR3 spans 13 residues. V shed 1 base and J shed 4 bases, with 4 bases lying between them. The germline CDR1 and CDR2 sequences are SGHAT and FQNNGV. CDR3 DNA: TGTGCCAGCAGCTTAGTTATCACCGGGGAGCTGTTTTTT. Protein sequence: CASSLVITGELFF.

In nucleotides, the CDR3 is TGTGCCAGCAGTTTAGTGGTGGCCATGAACACTGAAGCTTTCTTT. This codes for CASSLVVAMNTEAFF. The V gene is TRBV28, the J gene TRBJ1-1; D uncertain. The ends were cut back, 2 bases at V and 0 bases at J, with 10 bases in the middle. CDR3 length: 15 amino acids. The germline V gene encodes CDR1 MDHEN and CDR2 SYDVKM.

This rearrangement joins TRBV6-2 or TRBV6-3 to TRBJ2-3; no reliable D call. The germline gives CDR1 MNHEY, CDR2 SVGEGT. V was cut by 2 bases and J by 0 bases, with 9 bases left in between. The CDR3 runs to 15 residues. CDR3 in DNA: TGTGCCAGCAGTTACGGCGGATCTAGCACAGATACGCAGTATTTT. It is translated as CASSYGGSSTDTQYF.

The V gene is TRBV3-1 (or the pseudogene TRBV3-2), the J gene TRBJ1-4; 10 nucleotides agree with TRBD1. The CDR3 has 17 residues. Unmatched junction bases numbered 9, after V lost 4 bases and J lost 4 bases. Germline assignment: CDR1 LGHDT and CDR2 YNNKEL (reference sequence). The CDR3 here is CASSPRQGARINEKLFF. The CDR3 bases are TGTGCCAGCAGCCCCCGACAGGGGGCGCGAATTAATGAAAAACTGTTTTTT.

The chain combines TRBV4-1 with TRBJ1-6; a possible D gene is TRBD1 (5 bases). The CDR3 totals 17 residues. Trimming shortened V by 3 bases and J by 0 bases, and 12 bases separated the two germline ends. Germline V gene data show CDR1 as MGHRA and CDR2 as YSYEKL. This CDR3 is CASSQNRQSSYNSPLHF. For the CDR3, the DNA is TGCGCCAGCAGCCAGAACAGACAGAGCTCCTATAATTCACCCCTCCACTTT.

This clone was picked up one time. The genes are TRBV6-1 and TRBJ1-5, with D hard to call. Germline-derived CDR1 and CDR2 are MNHNS and SASEGT. This CDR3 region has 16 residues. The V and J ends lost 3 bases and 5 bases respectively, with 17 bases between them. The CDR3 loop reads CASSDTARGYYQPQHF. The DNA for the CDR3 is TGTGCCAGCAGTGATACGGCTCGGGGTTACTATCAGCCCCAGCATTTT.

The chain employs TRBV18 and TRBJ1-1; a possible D gene is TRBD1 (5 bases). CDR1 is KGHSH, CDR2 LQKENI, per germline. V lost 6 bases and J lost 4, with 15 bases in between. The length of the CDR3 is 14 residues. The CDR3 bases are TGTGCCAGCTCCACGGGGGGTGGGGGCACTGAAGCTTTCTTT. This gives the protein CASSTGGGGTEAFF.

This chain joins TRBV28 and TRBJ1-1; D uncertain. Trimming removed 7 bases at V and 10 bases at J, with 22 bases between. The CDR3 totals 14 residues. Looked up from germline, CDR1 is MDHEN and CDR2 is SYDVKM. CDR3 DNA sequence: TGTGCCAGCATCGGTCAAGGAGGCGGGCTGAGAGCTTTCTTT. Translated: CASIGQGGGLRAFF.

The chain recombines TRBV7-2 with TRBJ1-5, with D perhaps TRBD1 (5 bases). Germline V gene lookup returns CDR1 SGHTA and CDR2 FQGNSA. The CDR3 is 14 residues long. V was cut by 4 bases and J by 0 bases, with 7 bases left in between. The CDR3 sequence: CASSSQGSNQPQHF. The CDR3 DNA reads as TGTGCCAGCAGCTCGCAGGGTAGCAATCAGCCCCAGCATTTT.